These T cell receptor beta chains were read from a single sample in a study of T cell responses to AZD1222 COVID-19 vaccine. Assay: immunoSEQ multiplex PCR; the TCRdb copy retains only in-frame clones and omits some. The repertoire holds around 120,000 clones, with about 92% as singletons. Sequencing used peripheral blood, obtained on day 0 of AZD1222 vaccination. Every receptor here comes from an adult in good health. CDR3s include the opening cysteine and the closing phenylalanine or tryptophan. The D gene is left open where the match is weak. Clone size is not always given. Where it is, it says once, few, many or a class for expanded clones.

D,size,J,V,CDR3,DNA
TRBD2,NA,TRBJ2-1,TRBV9,CASSGTSGEQFF,TGTGCCAGCAGCGGGACTAGCGGTGAGCAGTTCTTC
TRBD1,NA,TRBJ1-1,TRBV6-5,CASSQRTGDTEAFF,TGTGCCAGCAGCCAAAGGACAGGGGACACTGAAGCTTTCTTT
TRBD1,once,TRBJ1-2,TRBV19,CASRARGTGIGYGYTF,TGTGCCAGTAGGGCCCGAGGGACAGGGATCGGCTATGGCTACACCTTC
NA,NA,TRBJ1-2,TRBV6-1,CASSQTGTYYGYTF,TGTGCCAGCAGCCAGACCGGAACTTACTATGGCTACACCTTC
NA,NA,TRBJ1-5,TRBV27,CASSSGDSNQPQHF,TGTGCCAGCAGTTCCGGAGATAGCAATCAGCCCCAGCATTTT
NA,NA,TRBJ1-3,TRBV6-1,CASSELGRLNTIYF,TGTGCCAGCAGTGAACTGGGACGCTTAAACACCATATATTTT
NA,NA,TRBJ1-6,TRBV7-8,CASSLVGSPLHF,TGTGCCAGCAGCTTAGTGGGCTCACCCCTCCACTTT
NA,NA,TRBJ2-3,TRBV18,CASSPVQGPTDTQYF,TGTGCCAGCTCACCCGTCCAGGGCCCCACAGATACGCAGTATTTT
NA,NA,TRBJ1-2,TRBV5-4,CASSSLSRYGYTF,TGTGCCAGCAGCTCGCTGTCCCGTTATGGCTACACCTTC
NA,NA,TRBJ2-7,TRBV7-9,CASSPTPYEQYF,TGTGCCAGCAGCCCTACACCCTACGAGCAGTACTTC
NA,NA,TRBJ1-1,TRBV11-2,CASSGYEENTEAFF,TGTGCCAGCAGCGGCTATGAAGAGAACACTGAAGCTTTCTTT
NA,NA,TRBJ2-7,TRBV7-9,CASSLAGDLAGWQYF,TGTGCCAGCAGCTTAGCGGGGGACCTGGCGGGTTGGCAGTACTTC
NA,NA,TRBJ1-1,TRBV18,CASSKTSGTEAFF,TGTGCCAGCTCAAAAACGAGCGGCACTGAAGCTTTCTTT
NA,NA,TRBJ1-4,TRBV21-1,CASSTRPLNEKLFF,TGTGCCAGCAGCACCCGACCGCTTAATGAAAAACTGTTTTTT
NA,few,TRBJ2-2,TRBV12-5,CASGLGTGTTGELFF,TGTGCTAGTGGTTTGGGGACGGGAACAACCGGGGAGCTGTTTTTT
NA,NA,TRBJ1-1,TRBV18,CASSHGSRRLMRTEAFF,TGTGCCAGCTCGCACGGATCACGTAGATTGATGAGGACTGAAGCTTTCTTT
TRBD1,NA,TRBJ2-7,TRBV18,CASSPNSGQPYEQYF,TGTGCCAGCTCACCTAACTCGGGACAGCCCTACGAGCAGTACTTC
NA,NA,TRBJ2-5,TRBV18,CASSPPGSETQYF,TGTGCCAGCTCACCACCAGGGTCAGAGACCCAGTACTTC
NA,NA,TRBJ1-6,TRBV27,CASSSRAEGQSPLHF,TGTGCCAGCAGTTCCCGGGCGGAGGGCCAGTCACCCCTCCACTTT
NA,NA,TRBJ1-5,TRBV13,CASSLEGVRPQHF,TGTGCCAGCAGCTTAGAAGGGGTTCGGCCCCAGCATTTT
TRBD1,NA,TRBJ2-1,TRBV9,CASSAGQGSSYNEQFF,TGTGCCAGCAGCGCGGGACAGGGAAGCTCCTACAATGAGCAGTTCTTC
NA,NA,TRBJ2-1,TRBV6-4,CASSDSEGSEQFF,TGTGCCAGCAGTGACTCTGAGGGAAGTGAGCAGTTCTTC
NA,NA,TRBJ1-1,TRBV5-6,CASSLGGDTEAFF,TGTGCCAGCAGCTTAGGGGGGGACACTGAAGCTTTCTTT
NA,NA,TRBJ1-2,TRBV7-9,CATSGGRVGYTF,TGTGCCACCAGCGGGGGACGAGTAGGCTACACCTTC
NA,NA,TRBJ2-7,TRBV7-9,CASSLDSLGYEQYF,TGTGCCAGCAGCTTAGATTCCCTAGGCTACGAGCAGTACTTC
NA,NA,TRBJ1-4,TRBV2,CASKGRVEKLFF,TGTGCCAGCAAGGGCAGGGTCGAAAAACTGTTTTTT
NA,NA,TRBJ1-5,TRBV5-4,CAGKQPQHF,TGTGCCGGCAAACAGCCCCAGCATTTT
NA,NA,TRBJ1-4,TRBV28,CASSLRFARTYGWELFF,TGTGCCAGCAGTTTGAGGTTTGCCAGAACTTACGGATGGGAACTGTTTTTT
NA,NA,TRBJ2-5,TRBV27,CASSLSRDTETQYF,TGTGCCAGCAGTTTATCCCGAGATACGGAGACCCAGTACTTC
NA,NA,TRBJ2-3,TRBV28,CASSLEGGGTDTQYF,TGTGCCAGCAGTTTAGAGGGGGGCGGCACAGATACGCAGTATTTT
NA,NA,TRBJ1-1,TRBV12-3/TRBV12-4,CASSLSGSEAFF,TGTGCCAGCAGTTTAAGCGGGTCTGAAGCTTTCTTT